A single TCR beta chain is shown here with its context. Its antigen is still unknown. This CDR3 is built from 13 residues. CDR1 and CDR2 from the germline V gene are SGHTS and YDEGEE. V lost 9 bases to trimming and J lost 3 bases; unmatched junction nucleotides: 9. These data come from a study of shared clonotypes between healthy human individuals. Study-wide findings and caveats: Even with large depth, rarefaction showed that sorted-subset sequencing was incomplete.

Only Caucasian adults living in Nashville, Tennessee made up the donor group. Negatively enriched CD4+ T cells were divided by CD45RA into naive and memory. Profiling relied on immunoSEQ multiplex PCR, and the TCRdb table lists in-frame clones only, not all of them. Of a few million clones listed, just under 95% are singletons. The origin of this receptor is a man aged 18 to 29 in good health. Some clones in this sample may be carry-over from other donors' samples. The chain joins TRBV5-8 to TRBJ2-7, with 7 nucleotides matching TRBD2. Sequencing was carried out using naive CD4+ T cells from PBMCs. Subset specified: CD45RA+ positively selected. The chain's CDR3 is CANPKRGNYEQYF. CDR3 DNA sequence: TGTGCCAACCCGAAGCGGGGAAACTACGAGCAGTACTTC.